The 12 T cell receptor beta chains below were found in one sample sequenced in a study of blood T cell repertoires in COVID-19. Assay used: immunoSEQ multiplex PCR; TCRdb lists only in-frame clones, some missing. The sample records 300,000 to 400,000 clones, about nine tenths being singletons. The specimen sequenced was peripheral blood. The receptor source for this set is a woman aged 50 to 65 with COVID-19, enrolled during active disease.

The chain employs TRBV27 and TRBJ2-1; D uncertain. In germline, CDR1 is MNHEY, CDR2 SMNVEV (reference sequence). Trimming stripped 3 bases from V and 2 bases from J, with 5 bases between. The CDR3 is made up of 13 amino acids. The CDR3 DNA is TGTGCCAGCAGTTTTGAGCCCTACAATGAGCAGTTCTTC. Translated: CASSFEPYNEQFF.

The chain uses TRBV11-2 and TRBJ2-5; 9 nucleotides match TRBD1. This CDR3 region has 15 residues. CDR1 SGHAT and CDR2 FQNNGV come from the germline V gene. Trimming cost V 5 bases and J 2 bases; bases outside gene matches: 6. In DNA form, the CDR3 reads TGTGCCAGCAGCGCAGTAGGACAGGGGCAAGAGACCCAGTACTTC. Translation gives CASSAVGQGQETQYF.

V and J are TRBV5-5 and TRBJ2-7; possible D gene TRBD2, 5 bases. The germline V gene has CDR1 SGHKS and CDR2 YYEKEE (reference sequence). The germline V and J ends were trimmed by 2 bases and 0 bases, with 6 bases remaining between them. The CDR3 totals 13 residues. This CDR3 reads CASSFGVSYEQYF. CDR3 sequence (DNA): TGTGCCAGCAGCTTCGGGGTCTCCTACGAGCAGTACTTC.

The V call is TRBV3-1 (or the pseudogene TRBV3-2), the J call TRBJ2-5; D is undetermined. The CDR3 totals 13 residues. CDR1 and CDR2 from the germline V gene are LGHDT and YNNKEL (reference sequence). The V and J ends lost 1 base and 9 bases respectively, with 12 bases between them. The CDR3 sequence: CASSQVVYSAQYF. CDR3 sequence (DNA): TGTGCCAGCAGCCAAGTGGTGTATTCGGCCCAGTACTTC.

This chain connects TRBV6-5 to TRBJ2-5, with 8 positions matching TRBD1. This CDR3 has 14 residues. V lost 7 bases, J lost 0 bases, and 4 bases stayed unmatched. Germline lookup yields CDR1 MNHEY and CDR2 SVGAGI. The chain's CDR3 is CASMETGDQETQYF. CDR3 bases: TGTGCCAGCATGGAGACAGGGGACCAAGAGACCCAGTACTTC.

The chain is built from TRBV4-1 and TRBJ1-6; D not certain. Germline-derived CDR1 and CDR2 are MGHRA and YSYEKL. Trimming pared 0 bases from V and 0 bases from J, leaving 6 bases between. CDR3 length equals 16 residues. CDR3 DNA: TGCGCCAGCAGCCAAGACTCTAGCTCCTATAATTCACCCCTCCACTTT. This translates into CASSQDSSSYNSPLHF.

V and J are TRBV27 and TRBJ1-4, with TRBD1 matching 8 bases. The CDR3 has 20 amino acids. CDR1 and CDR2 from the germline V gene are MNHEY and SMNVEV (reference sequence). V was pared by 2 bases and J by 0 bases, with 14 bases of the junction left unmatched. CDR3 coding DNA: TGTGCCAGCAGTTTAATCCCTGGACAGGGATTGGGGTCAACTAATGAAAAACTGTTTTTT. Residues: CASSLIPGQGLGSTNEKLFF.

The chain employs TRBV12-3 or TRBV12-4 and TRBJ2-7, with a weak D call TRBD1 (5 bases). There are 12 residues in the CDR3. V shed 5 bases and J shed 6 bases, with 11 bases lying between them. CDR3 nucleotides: TGTGCCAGCAGTATGGACACTCCCGAGCAGTACTTC. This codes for CASSMDTPEQYF.

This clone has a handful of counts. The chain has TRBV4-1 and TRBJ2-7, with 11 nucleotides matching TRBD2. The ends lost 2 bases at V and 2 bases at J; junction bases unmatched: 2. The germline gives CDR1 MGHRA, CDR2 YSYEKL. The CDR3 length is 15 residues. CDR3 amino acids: CASSQLAGGTYEQYF. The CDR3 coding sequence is TGCGCCAGCAGCCAACTAGCGGGAGGTACCTACGAGCAGTACTTC.

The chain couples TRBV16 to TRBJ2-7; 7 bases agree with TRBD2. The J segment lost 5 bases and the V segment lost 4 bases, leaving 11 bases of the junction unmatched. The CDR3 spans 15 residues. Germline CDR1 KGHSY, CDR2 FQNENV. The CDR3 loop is CASSPQDGRGDEQYF. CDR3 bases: TGTGCCAGCAGCCCGCAGGACGGACGGGGGGACGAGCAGTACTTC.

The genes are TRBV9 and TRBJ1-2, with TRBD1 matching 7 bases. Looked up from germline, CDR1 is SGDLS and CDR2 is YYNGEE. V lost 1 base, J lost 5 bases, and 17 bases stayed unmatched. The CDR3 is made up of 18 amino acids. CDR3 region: CASSVFRNRGVFKYGYTF. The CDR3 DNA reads TGTGCCAGCAGCGTATTTAGGAACAGGGGAGTTTTCAAGTATGGCTACACCTTC. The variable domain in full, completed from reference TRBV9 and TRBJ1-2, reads DSGVTQTPKHLITATGQRVTLRCSPRSGDLSVYWYQQSLDQGLQFLIQYYNGEERAKGNILERFSAQQFPDLHSELNLSSLELGDSALYFCASSVFRNRGVFKYGYTFGSGTRLTVV.

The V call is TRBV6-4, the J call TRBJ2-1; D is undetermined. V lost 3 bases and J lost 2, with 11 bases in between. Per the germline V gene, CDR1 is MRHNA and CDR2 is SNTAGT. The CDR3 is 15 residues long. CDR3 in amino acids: CASSESGLTYNEQFF. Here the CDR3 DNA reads TGTGCCAGCAGTGAATCGGGTCTTACCTACAATGAGCAGTTCTTC.